The subject of this entry is one T cell receptor (beta chain). No antigen is known for it. The CDR3 covers 15 residues. V shed 1 base, J shed 4 bases, and the junction held 4 bases outside the gene matches. Germline CDR1 SGDLS, CDR2 YYNGEE. The sample comes from a study of long-term antiretroviral therapy in people with HIV. Sequencing relied on immunoSEQ assay v3.0, run at survey level. Assay used: immunoSEQ multiplex PCR; TCRdb lists only in-frame clones, some missing. The sample records some 31,000 clones, 95% to 98% being singletons. Findings of the study overall: Someone took the blood between about 2004 and 2017, maybe while older ART regimens were in use. Despite increasing after ART, diversity remained lower than that of transplant donor controls.

Material: unsorted PBMCs, obtained 7.6 years after starting antiretroviral therapy. This TCR came from a young man with HIV. The chain is built from TRBV9 and TRBJ1-4; 7 bases line up with TRBD1. CDR3 bases: TGTGCCAGCAGCGTAATGGGACAGAATAATGAAAAACTGTTTTTT. Amino acids: CASSVMGQNNEKLFF.